The 17 T cell receptor beta chains reported below all come from one sample, sequenced in a study of shared T cell receptors in the human thymus. Profiling relied on immunoSEQ multiplex PCR, and the TCRdb table lists in-frame clones only, not all of them. The sample yields hundreds of thousands of clones, more than 75% seen once. These same data were also listed under a study on human thymus T cells.

The specimen sequenced was thymocytes. The receptors derive from a boy less than two years old with a congenital heart defect.

V usage is TRBV6-5 and J usage is TRBJ2-2; D might be TRBD1 (7 bases). Trimming stripped 5 bases from V and 7 bases from J, with 14 bases between. The CDR3 totals 14 residues. From germline, CDR1 is MNHEY and CDR2 SVGAGI. The CDR3 protein is CASSSTGDFGELFF. The DNA for the CDR3 is TGTGCCAGCAGTAGTACAGGGGACTTCGGGGAGCTGTTTTTT.

The genes are TRBV5-1 and TRBJ2-3, with TRBD1 matching 8 bases. The CDR3 length is 15 residues. V trimming: 7 bases; J trimming: 8 bases; junction bases outside the gene matches: 15. The germline gives CDR1 SGHRS, CDR2 YFSETQ. The CDR3 spells CASQPTDREDRTQYF. CDR3 coding DNA: TGCGCCAGCCAACCCACGGACAGGGAGGACCGTACGCAGTATTTT.

This chain uses TRBV4-2 with TRBJ1-1, with no clear D. V lost 0 bases and J 11 bases, leaving 13 bases between the germline ends. The CDR3 totals 13 residues. CDR1 is LGHNA, CDR2 YNFKEQ, per germline. CDR3 in DNA: TGTGCCAGCAGCCAAGATAGACCGAACGGGGCTTTCTTT. Amino acid sequence: CASSQDRPNGAFF.

V is TRBV7-2 and J is TRBJ2-3; 12 bases align to TRBD1. This CDR3 contains 16 residues. Germline CDR1 and CDR2: SGHTA and FQGNSA. V lost 5 bases, J lost 8 bases, and 11 bases stayed unmatched. CDR3 in DNA: TGTGCCAGCAGCCTAAAATGGGACAGGGGGCGGCCTACGCAGTATTTT. Protein product: CASSLKWDRGRPTQYF.

The chain has TRBV27 and TRBJ2-5; D is perhaps TRBD2 (8 bases). Germline V gene lookup returns CDR1 MNHEY and CDR2 SMNVEV (reference sequence). The CDR3 contains 17 residues. The V gene lost 8 bases and the J gene lost 2 bases, with 24 bases spanning the gap. In DNA, the CDR3 is TGTGCCAGCCGGTTAAGGGGGCCGGGAGGGGGTCAAGAGACCCAGTACTTC. It translates to CASRLRGPGGGQETQYF.

The V call is TRBV6-5, the J call TRBJ2-7, with D uncertain. The CDR3 totals 14 residues. Germline V gene data show CDR1 as MNHEY and CDR2 as SVGAGI. With 6 bases removed from V and 0 bases from J, the gap between germline ends came to 12 bases. The CDR3, as DNA: TGTGCCAGCAGGCCTCAACAGAGCTCCTACGAGCAGTACTTC. It encodes CASRPQQSSYEQYF.

This clone was seen only once. The chain carries TRBV2 and TRBJ1-1; D uncertain. The CDR3 is 18 amino acids. V was clipped by 6 bases and J by 2 bases, with 25 bases between them. Germline V gene lookup returns CDR1 SNHLY and CDR2 FYNNEI. CDR3 coding DNA: TGTGCCAGCAGCGTTCCCCTACGCGGAACGATATCTAACACTGAAGCTTTCTTT. Translating it yields CASSVPLRGTISNTEAFF.

The chain employs TRBV30 and TRBJ1-4; TRBD1 matches 8 bases. Germline CDR1 and CDR2: GTSNPN and SVGIG (reference sequence). The V and J ends lost 3 bases and 4 bases, in that order; junction bases with no gene match: 7. The CDR3 runs 15 residues. CDR3 sequence: CAWSPGTGVNEKLFF. CDR3 DNA sequence: TGTGCCTGGAGCCCTGGGACAGGAGTTAATGAAAAACTGTTTTTT.

This clone was counted a single time. This CDR3 reads CASSQDRGFNEQFF. The CDR3 DNA sequence: TGTGCCAGCAGCCAAGATAGGGGATTCAATGAGCAGTTCTTC. The chain links TRBV4-2 to TRBJ2-1; D possibly corresponds to TRBD1 (5 bases). V shed 0 bases and J shed 6 bases, with 9 bases lying between them. This CDR3 comprises 14 residues. Germline CDR1 and CDR2: LGHNA and YNFKEQ.

V usage is TRBV2 and J usage is TRBJ2-2; D ambiguous. This CDR3 is 15 amino acids long. The germline V and J ends were trimmed by 8 bases and 2 bases, with 15 bases remaining between them. Germline CDR1 reads SNHLY; CDR2 reads FYNNEI. CDR3 DNA: TGTGCCAGCTCCCTGGCGACTGAAAACACCGGGGAGCTGTTTTTT. Amino acids: CASSLATENTGELFF.

V usage is TRBV28 and J usage is TRBJ1-2, with a tentative D call TRBD1 (6 bases). The ends were cut back, 11 bases at V and 6 bases at J, with 25 bases in the middle. The CDR3 runs to 15 residues. Germline CDR1 is MDHEN and CDR2 is SYDVKM. The DNA of the CDR3 is TGTGCCGGGGGACATTCACTCCCCCCGCCCCATGGCTACACCTTC. Its translation: CAGGHSLPPPHGYTF.

The genes are TRBV7-2 and TRBJ2-7; the match to TRBD2 covers 7 bases. This CDR3 has 16 residues. CDR1 is SGHTA, CDR2 FQGNSA, per germline. The J segment lost 0 bases and the V segment lost 3 bases, leaving 8 bases of the junction unmatched. The CDR3 spells CASSFVAASGSYEQYF. The DNA for the CDR3 is TGTGCCAGCAGCTTTGTAGCGGCTAGCGGCTCCTACGAGCAGTACTTC.

The chain joins TRBV12-5 to TRBJ1-2; 8 bases fit TRBD1. There are 16 residues in the CDR3. Germline CDR1 and CDR2: LGHNT and FRNRAP. J was trimmed by 2 bases and V by 5 bases; bases with no gene match: 10. The CDR3: CASGLQGQDGNYGYTF. Written as DNA, the CDR3 is TGTGCTAGTGGTCTGCAGGGACAGGATGGAAACTATGGCTACACCTTC.

The chain has TRBV18 and TRBJ1-2, with a tentative D call TRBD1 (5 bases). Per germline, CDR1 KGHSH and CDR2 LQKENI. This CDR3 contains 13 residues. V lost 3 bases, J lost 8 bases, and 13 bases lay in between. The CDR3 DNA sequence: TGTGCCAGCTCACCCCCCGGGGGTTTCGGCTACACCTTC. It yields the protein CASSPPGGFGYTF.

The chain is built from TRBV27 and TRBJ1-5; no firm D call. V lost 3 bases and J lost 1, with 10 bases in between. The CDR3 totals 15 residues. Germline-derived CDR1 and CDR2 are MNHEY and SMNVEV (reference sequence). The CDR3 loop reads CASSFRAGSNQPQHF. DNA for the CDR3: TGTGCCAGCAGTTTTCGGGCGGGGAGCAATCAGCCCCAGCATTTT.

This chain links TRBV7-2 with TRBJ2-7; the match to TRBD1 covers 10 bases. CDR3 length: 19 residues. Looked up from germline, CDR1 is SGHTA and CDR2 is FQGNSA. J gave up 5 bases and V 5 bases, and 21 bases lay outside the gene matches. The CDR3 DNA is TGTGCCAGCAGCCCGAAATTTCTGGAGGTCGGGACAGGGGTTAACGAGCAGTACTTC. It yields the protein CASSPKFLEVGTGVNEQYF.

This chain joins TRBV25-1 and TRBJ1-4; 11 bases match TRBD1. CDR1 and CDR2 (germline): MGHDK, SYGVNS. The CDR3 has 15 residues. V dropped 9 bases and J dropped 7; count of bases not matched to a gene: 10. CDR3 protein: CASCPTGTGGEKLFF. CDR3 nucleotides: TGTGCCAGTTGCCCGACCGGGACAGGGGGTGAAAAACTGTTTTTT. The whole variable domain, filled in from reference TRBV25-1 and TRBJ1-4, reads EADIYQTPRYLVIGTGKKITLECSQTMGHDKMYWYQQDPGMELHLIHYSYGVNSTEKGDLSSESTVSRIRTEHFPLTLESARPSHTSQYLCASCPTGTGGEKLFFGSGTQLSVL.